The rows below give T cell receptor beta chains drawn from one sample of a study of CD8+CD57+ T cells in acquired aplastic anemia. TCRdb reanalysed the reads using MiXCR and keeps one entry per CDR3 protein. The sample holds around 180,000 distinct CDR3 sequences, approximately 48% seen once. The sequenced material came from sorted CD4+, CD8+, or CD8+CD57+ T cells (not recorded which) from PBMCs. Receptor source: a human donor with aplastic anemia. The conserved cysteine and the conserved F or W are not part of the CDR3 here. Fields, in order: V gene, clone size, D gene, J gene, CDR3 protein. A D gene is named only where the DNA matches it firmly. The listing skips clone size in some rows; elsewhere it reads once, few, many or a size class.

>TRBV7-2|NA|TRBD2|TRBJ2-1
ASSSSGGRGSEQF
>TRBV24-1|NA|TRBD1|TRBJ2-1
ATSDAGQGSDEQF
>TRBV7-8|once|NA|TRBJ1-5
ASSFRPLTVEGDQPQH
>TRBV2|NA|TRBD1|TRBJ1-6
ASNPGQGSPLH
>TRBV29-1|few|NA|TRBJ2-1
SVEDWGSEQL
>TRBV11-2|many|TRBD1|TRBJ1-6
ASSLERGRRYNSPLH
>TRBV11-2|NA|NA|TRBJ1-1
ASRANRTVNTEAF
>TRBV12-5|many|NA|TRBJ1-3
ASSPTSGNTIY
>TRBV14|NA|TRBD1|TRBJ1-4
ASSLRDRGNEKLF
>TRBV6-5|once|TRBD1|TRBJ2-5
ASSHLQGASETQY
>TRBV6-4|many|NA|TRBJ2-1
ASSNDGAGAYNEQF
>TRBV5-1|NA|NA|TRBJ2-6
ASSLEELTGANVLT
>TRBV4-2|NA|NA|TRBJ2-1
ASAGARRGVYNEQF
>TRBV30|NA|NA|TRBJ2-7
AWSEPVSYGQY
>TRBV19|many|TRBD2|TRBJ2-2
ASGTRGASTGELF
>TRBV2|NA|TRBD2|TRBJ2-5
ASRGEGETQY
>TRBV9|many|NA|TRBJ1-4
ASSVDERANEKLF
>TRBV19|few|NA|TRBJ1-5
AWSNHQGEGQPQH
>TRBV6-1|few|NA|TRBJ2-3
ASSASGSWEGSTDTQY
>TRBV7-8|NA|NA|TRBJ2-5
ASRLSPGVLQETQY
>TRBV7-2|many|TRBD1|TRBJ1-2
ASSTGQGYGYT
>TRBV2|NA|TRBD1|TRBJ1-2
ASSESGQGEGYT
>TRBV20-1|many|NA|TRBJ1-4
SVPNNEKLF
>TRBV29-1|NA|NA|TRBJ2-7
SGRDTFSYEQY
>TRBV20-1|NA|NA|TRBJ1-1
SAGVMVSGPEAF
>TRBV5-1|many|NA|TRBJ2-7
ASSLAGRGLYEQY
>TRBV5-4|many|TRBD2|TRBJ2-1
ASSFGLAGINEQF
>TRBV19|once|TRBD1|TRBJ2-7
ASSRVWTGEGYEQY
>TRBV10-3|NA|NA|TRBJ2-7
AISERGTSYEQY
>TRBV10-3|many|NA|TRBJ2-2
AISEARGTGELF
>TRBV10-3|NA|TRBD2|TRBJ2-7
AISTGTSGGRYGQY
>TRBV2|many|TRBD1|TRBJ2-5
ASSVGTGGESQY
>TRBV2|NA|TRBD1|TRBJ1-2
ASRQGIGLNYGYT
>TRBV5-1|many|NA|TRBJ1-1
ASSPSTLNTEAF
>TRBV24-1|NA|NA|TRBJ2-3
ATEGGDTQY
>TRBV20-1|many|NA|TRBJ1-6
SAREAGGNSPLH
>TRBV19|NA|NA|TRBJ2-6
ASREAGANVLT
>TRBV5-8|NA|TRBD1|TRBJ1-3
ASQVGTGSGNTIY
>TRBV7-9|many|NA|TRBJ2-2
ASSSLTDGGTGELF
>TRBV5-1|many|TRBD1|TRBJ1-2
ASRRTGKSDGYT
>TRBV6-6|many|TRBD2|TRBJ2-7
ASSRSSGGYEQY
>TRBV29-1|once|TRBD1|TRBJ2-3
SVEWDRVADTQY
>TRBV15|many|NA|TRBJ2-5
ATSRDTGQETQY
>TRBV19|NA|NA|TRBJ1-2
ASSLTGINYGYT
>TRBV18|many|NA|TRBJ2-1
ASSQQEREQF
>TRBV19|NA|TRBD1|TRBJ2-1
ASKRTGGNEQF
>TRBV20-1|NA|TRBD2|TRBJ2-7
SSTSGGYEQY
>TRBV19|NA|TRBD1|TRBJ2-7
ASQGASYEQY
>TRBV24-1|NA|TRBD2|TRBJ2-2
ATSVLAGGSTGELF
>TRBV10-3|NA|TRBD1|TRBJ2-3
ATRLGQAADTQY
>TRBV24-1|few|NA|TRBJ2-3
ATMAGSASTDTQY
>TRBV7-8|NA|NA|TRBJ2-2
ASRGLASTGELF